This T cell receptor beta chain was recorded in a study of T cell responses to AZD1222 COVID-19 vaccine. Profiling relied on immunoSEQ multiplex PCR, and the TCRdb table lists in-frame clones only, not all of them. The table includes just under 150,000 clones, 85% to 90% detected once. The CDR3 totals 11 residues. The germline V gene encodes CDR1 MDHEN and CDR2 SYDVKM. V was pared by 8 bases and J by 6 bases, with 11 bases between. It was second doses at about 4 or about 12 weeks that were pooled. Study-level results: Sampled repertoires all dated from after the peak T cell response. The sample set comprised mostly white British donors with more females, and clonal diversity was possibly underestimated.

For this clone: Antigen: not known.

The sample was peripheral blood, taken 28 days after the second AZD1222 dose. The source is an adult who received the AZD1222 COVID-19 vaccine. The chain uses TRBV28 and TRBJ2-7; the D call may be TRBD1 or TRBD2 (5 bases each). The CDR3 DNA follows: TGTGCCAGCGGGGGAGTTGGCGAGCAGTACTTC. Protein: CASGGVGEQYF.